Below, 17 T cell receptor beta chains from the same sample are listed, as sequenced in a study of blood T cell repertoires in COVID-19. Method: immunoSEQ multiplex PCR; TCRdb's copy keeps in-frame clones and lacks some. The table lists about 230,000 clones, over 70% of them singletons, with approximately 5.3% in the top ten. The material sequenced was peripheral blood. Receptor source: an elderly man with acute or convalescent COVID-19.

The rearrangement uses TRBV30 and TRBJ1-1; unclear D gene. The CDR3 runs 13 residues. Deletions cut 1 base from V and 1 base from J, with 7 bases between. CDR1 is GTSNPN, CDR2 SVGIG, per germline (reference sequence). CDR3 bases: TGTGCCTGGAGTGCGGGGTGGAACACTGAAGCTTTCTTT. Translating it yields CAWSAGWNTEAFF.

CDR3 in amino acids: CASSLAGTSGRLSSYEQYF. Here the CDR3 DNA reads TGTGCCAGCAGCCTCGCGGGGACTAGCGGGCGCCTAAGCTCCTACGAGCAGTACTTC. This chain joins TRBV7-2 and TRBJ2-7; 12 bases fit TRBD2. Trimming at V came to 5 bases and at J to 0 bases, leaving 14 bases not matched to a gene. CDR3 length equals 19 residues. The germline V gene encodes CDR1 SGHTA and CDR2 FQGNSA. Variable domain in full (rest from reference TRBV7-2 and TRBJ2-7): GAGVSQSPSNKVTEKGKDVELRCDPISGHTALYWYRQSLGQGLEFLIYFQGNSAPDKSGLPSDRFSAERTGGSVSTLTIQRTQQEDSAVYLCASSLAGTSGRLSSYEQYFGPGTRLTVT.

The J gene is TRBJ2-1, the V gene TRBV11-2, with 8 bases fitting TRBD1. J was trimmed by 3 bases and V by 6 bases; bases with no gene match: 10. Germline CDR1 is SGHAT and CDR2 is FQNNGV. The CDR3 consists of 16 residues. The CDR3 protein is CASRSLTGQVYNEQFF. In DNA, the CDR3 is TGTGCCAGCAGATCCCTCACGGGACAGGTCTACAATGAGCAGTTCTTC. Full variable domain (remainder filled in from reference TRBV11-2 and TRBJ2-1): EAGVAQSPRYKIIEKRQSVAFWCNPISGHATLYWYQQILGQGPKLLIQFQNNGVVDDSQLPKDRFSAERLKGVDSTLKIQPAKLEDSAVYLCASRSLTGQVYNEQFFGPGTRLTVL.

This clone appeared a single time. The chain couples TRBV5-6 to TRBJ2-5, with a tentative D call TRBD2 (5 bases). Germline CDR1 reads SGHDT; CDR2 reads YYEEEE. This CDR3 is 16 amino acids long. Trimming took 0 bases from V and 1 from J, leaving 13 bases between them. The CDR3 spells CASSLVRFGGQETQYF. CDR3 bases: TGTGCCAGCAGCTTGGTTCGATTCGGAGGCCAAGAGACCCAGTACTTC.

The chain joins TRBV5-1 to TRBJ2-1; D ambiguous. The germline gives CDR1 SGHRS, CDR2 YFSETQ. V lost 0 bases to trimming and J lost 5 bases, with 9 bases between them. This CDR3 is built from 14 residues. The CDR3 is CASSLGTQNNEQFF. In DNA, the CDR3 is TGCGCCAGCAGCTTGGGTACACAGAACAATGAGCAGTTCTTC.

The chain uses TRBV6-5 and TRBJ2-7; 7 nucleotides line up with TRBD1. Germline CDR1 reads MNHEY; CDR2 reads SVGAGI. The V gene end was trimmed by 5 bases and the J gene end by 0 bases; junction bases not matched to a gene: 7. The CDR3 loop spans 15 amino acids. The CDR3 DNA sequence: TGTGCCAGCAGTCCCGGGACAGAAAACTCCTACGAGCAGTACTTC. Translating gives CASSPGTENSYEQYF.

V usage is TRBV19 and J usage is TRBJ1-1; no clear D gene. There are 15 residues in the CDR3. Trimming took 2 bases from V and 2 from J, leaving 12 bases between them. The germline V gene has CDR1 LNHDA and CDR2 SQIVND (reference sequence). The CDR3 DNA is TGTGCCAGTAGTATAACCCAGACAACCAACACTGAAGCTTTCTTT. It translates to CASSITQTTNTEAFF.

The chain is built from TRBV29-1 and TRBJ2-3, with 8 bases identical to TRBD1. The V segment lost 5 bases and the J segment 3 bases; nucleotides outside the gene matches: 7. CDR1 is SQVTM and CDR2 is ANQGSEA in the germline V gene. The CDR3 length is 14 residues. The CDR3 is CSVTGQGTTDTQYF. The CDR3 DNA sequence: TGCAGCGTTACCGGACAGGGAACGACAGATACGCAGTATTTT.

The CDR3 reads CASSPTDRTNTGELFF. The CDR3 DNA is TGCGCCAGCAGCCCCACAGACCGAACGAACACCGGGGAGCTGTTTTTT. The J gene is TRBJ2-2, the V gene TRBV5-1; D unresolved. From germline, CDR1 is SGHRS and CDR2 YFSETQ. The V and J ends lost 4 bases and 0 bases respectively, with 13 bases between them. There are 16 residues in the CDR3.

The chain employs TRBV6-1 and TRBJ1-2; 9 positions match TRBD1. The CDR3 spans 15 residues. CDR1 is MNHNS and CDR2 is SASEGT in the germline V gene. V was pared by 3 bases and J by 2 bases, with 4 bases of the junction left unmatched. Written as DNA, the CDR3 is TGTGCCAGCAGTGACCCGGACAGGGGCAACTATGGCTACACCTTC. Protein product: CASSDPDRGNYGYTF.

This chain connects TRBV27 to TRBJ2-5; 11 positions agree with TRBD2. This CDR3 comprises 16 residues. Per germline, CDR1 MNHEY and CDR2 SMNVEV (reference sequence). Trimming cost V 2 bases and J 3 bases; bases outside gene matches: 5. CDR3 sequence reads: CASSLVSSGGKETQYF. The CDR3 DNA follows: TGTGCCAGCAGTTTAGTTTCTAGCGGGGGGAAAGAGACCCAGTACTTC.

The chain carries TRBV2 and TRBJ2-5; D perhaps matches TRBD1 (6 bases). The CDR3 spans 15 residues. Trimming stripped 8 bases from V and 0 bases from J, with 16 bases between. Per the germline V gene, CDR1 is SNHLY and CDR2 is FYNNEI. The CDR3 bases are TGTGCCAGCCGTCCCCCTGGGACAAACCAAGAGACCCAGTACTTC. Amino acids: CASRPPGTNQETQYF.

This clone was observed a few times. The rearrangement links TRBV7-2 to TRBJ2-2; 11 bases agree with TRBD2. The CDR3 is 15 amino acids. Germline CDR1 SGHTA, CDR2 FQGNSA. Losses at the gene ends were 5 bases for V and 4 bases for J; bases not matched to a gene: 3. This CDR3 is CASSPSGGSTGELFF. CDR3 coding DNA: TGTGCCAGCAGCCCTAGCGGGGGGAGCACCGGGGAGCTGTTTTTT.

CDR3 sequence (DNA): TGTGCCAGCAGCCCCCTGGCAGGGCCTCCCAACTCAGATACGCAGTATTTT. Protein sequence: CASSPLAGPPNSDTQYF. This chain links TRBV7-3 with TRBJ2-3; maybe TRBD1 (5 bases). This CDR3 has 17 residues. V was cut by 5 bases and J by 4 bases, with 22 bases left in between. The germline CDR1 and CDR2 sequences are SGHTA and FQGTGA. Using reference TRBV7-3 and TRBJ2-3 for the parts outside the CDR3, the full variable domain is GAGVSQTPSNKVTEKGKYVELRCDPISGHTALYWYRQSLGQGPEFLIYFQGTGAADDSGLPNDRFFAVRPEGSVSTLKIQRTERGDSAVYLCASSPLAGPPNSDTQYFGPGTRLTVL.

The DNA for the CDR3 is TGTGCCAGCAGCCAAGATGGCCTCGGGGCGGGGGGAGGAGATACGCAGTATTTT. Protein sequence: CASSQDGLGAGGGDTQYF. The rearrangement uses TRBV3-1 (or the pseudogene TRBV3-2) and TRBJ2-3, with 8 nucleotides matching TRBD2. The CDR3 extends over 18 amino acids. CDR1 is LGHDT and CDR2 is YNNKEL in the germline V gene (reference sequence). V dropped 0 bases and J dropped 5; count of bases not matched to a gene: 13.

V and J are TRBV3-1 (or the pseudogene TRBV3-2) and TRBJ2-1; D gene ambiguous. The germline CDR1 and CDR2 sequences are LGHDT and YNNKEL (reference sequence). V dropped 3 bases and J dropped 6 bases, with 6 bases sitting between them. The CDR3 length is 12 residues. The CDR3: CASSHISNEQFF. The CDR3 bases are TGTGCCAGCAGCCATATATCCAATGAGCAGTTCTTC.

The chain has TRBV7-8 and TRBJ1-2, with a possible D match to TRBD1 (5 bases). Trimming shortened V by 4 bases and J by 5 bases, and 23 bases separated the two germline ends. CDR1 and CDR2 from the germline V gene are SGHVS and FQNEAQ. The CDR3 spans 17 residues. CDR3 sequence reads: CASSWRDSPLLFYGYTF. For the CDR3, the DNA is TGTGCCAGCAGCTGGCGGGACTCTCCACTTTTATTTTATGGCTACACCTTC.